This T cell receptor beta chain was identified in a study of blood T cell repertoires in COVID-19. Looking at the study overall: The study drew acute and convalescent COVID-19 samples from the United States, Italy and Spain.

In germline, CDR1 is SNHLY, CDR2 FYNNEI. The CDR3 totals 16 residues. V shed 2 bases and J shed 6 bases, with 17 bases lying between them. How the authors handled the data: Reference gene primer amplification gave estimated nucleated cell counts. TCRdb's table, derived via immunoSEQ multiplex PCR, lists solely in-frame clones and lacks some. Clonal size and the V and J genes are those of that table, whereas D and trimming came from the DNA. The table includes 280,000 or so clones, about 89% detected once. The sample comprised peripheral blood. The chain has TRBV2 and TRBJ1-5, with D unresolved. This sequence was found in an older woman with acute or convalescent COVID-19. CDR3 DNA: TGTGCCAGCAGTGAAATGGCGCGGGCCTCGGGTCAGCCCCAGCATTTT. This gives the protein CASSEMARASGQPQHF.